Shown below are 7 T cell receptor beta chains from a single sample sequenced in a study of blood T cells in healthy people across ages. The second PCR ran about 6 to 12 cycles with a sample-barcoded 5' primer and J-beta primers. TCRdb used MiXCR to reprocess the 5' RACE reads, holding one entry per CDR3 protein. The sample consists of about 1 million distinct CDR3 sequences, 45% of them appearing once. Input material: blood. Receptor source: a woman in her sixties in good health.

This clonotype has more than one count but fewer than ten. The chain employs TRBV2 and TRBJ2-5; D might be TRBD1 or TRBD2, each matching 5 bases. The length of the CDR3 is 13 residues. Trimming stripped 6 bases from V and 5 bases from J, with 13 bases between. Per germline, CDR1 SNHLY and CDR2 FYNNEI. The CDR3 reads CASRGTSYETQYF. The DNA for the CDR3 is TGTGCCAGCAGGGGGACGAGTTACGAGACCCAGTACTTC.

CDR3 loop: CASGPAAGGQLNTEAFF. The CDR3 region has the DNA TGTGCTAGTGGTCCCGCGGCCGGGGGGCAATTGAACACTGAAGCTTTCTTT. The rearrangement joins TRBV12-5 to TRBJ1-1, with D possibly matching TRBD1 (6 bases). This CDR3 has 17 amino acids. Germline CDR1 reads LGHNT; CDR2 reads FRNRAP. The V gene lost 5 bases and the J gene lost 0 bases, with 19 bases spanning the gap.

The chain employs TRBV24-1 and TRBJ2-5; 9 bases match TRBD1. This CDR3 spans 15 amino acids. Germline V lookup: CDR1 KGHDR, CDR2 SFDVKD. The ends lost 6 bases at V and 5 bases at J; junction bases unmatched: 9. CDR3 bases: TGTGCCACCAGTTTGGGGGGACAGGGAGCCGAGACCCAGTACTTC. This sequence encodes CATSLGGQGAETQYF.

This clonotype was picked up a small number of times. The chain has TRBV7-2 and TRBJ2-7; D gene unclear. The CDR3 runs to 16 residues. The germline gives CDR1 SGHTA, CDR2 FQGNSA. V lost 0 bases and J 2 bases, leaving 14 bases between the germline ends. The CDR3 sequence is CASSLAAAKNTYEQYF. DNA of the CDR3: TGTGCCAGCAGCTTAGCGGCAGCGAAAAATACCTACGAGCAGTACTTC.

This clonotype was detected a few times. The CDR3 coding sequence is TGCGCCAGCAGCGGGGGGGATCGGCGGGAGCAGTTCTTC. It codes for CASSGGDRREQFF. The J gene is TRBJ2-1, the V gene TRBV10-2; 8 nucleotides agree with TRBD2. The CDR3 consists of 13 residues. Per the germline V gene, CDR1 is WSHSY and CDR2 is SAAADI. After removal of 6 bases from V and 10 bases from J, the junction contained 8 bases not matched to a gene.

This chain links TRBV10-3 with TRBJ1-1, with unresolved D. There are 14 residues in the CDR3. CDR1 and CDR2 (germline): ENHRY, SYGVKD. V dropped 7 bases and J dropped 1 base, with 13 bases sitting between them. The CDR3 protein is CAITEESQNTEAFF. In DNA, the CDR3 is TGTGCCATCACCGAGGAAAGTCAGAACACTGAAGCTTTCTTT.

The chain uses TRBV4-1 and TRBJ2-5; TRBD1 matches 7 bases. This CDR3 is built from 14 residues. Trimming took 4 bases from V and 3 from J; bases not matched to a gene: 5. Germline V gives CDR1 MGHRA, CDR2 YSYEKL. This CDR3 reads CASSPDRAEETQYF. The CDR3 DNA reads as TGCGCCAGCAGCCCAGACAGGGCGGAAGAGACCCAGTACTTC.